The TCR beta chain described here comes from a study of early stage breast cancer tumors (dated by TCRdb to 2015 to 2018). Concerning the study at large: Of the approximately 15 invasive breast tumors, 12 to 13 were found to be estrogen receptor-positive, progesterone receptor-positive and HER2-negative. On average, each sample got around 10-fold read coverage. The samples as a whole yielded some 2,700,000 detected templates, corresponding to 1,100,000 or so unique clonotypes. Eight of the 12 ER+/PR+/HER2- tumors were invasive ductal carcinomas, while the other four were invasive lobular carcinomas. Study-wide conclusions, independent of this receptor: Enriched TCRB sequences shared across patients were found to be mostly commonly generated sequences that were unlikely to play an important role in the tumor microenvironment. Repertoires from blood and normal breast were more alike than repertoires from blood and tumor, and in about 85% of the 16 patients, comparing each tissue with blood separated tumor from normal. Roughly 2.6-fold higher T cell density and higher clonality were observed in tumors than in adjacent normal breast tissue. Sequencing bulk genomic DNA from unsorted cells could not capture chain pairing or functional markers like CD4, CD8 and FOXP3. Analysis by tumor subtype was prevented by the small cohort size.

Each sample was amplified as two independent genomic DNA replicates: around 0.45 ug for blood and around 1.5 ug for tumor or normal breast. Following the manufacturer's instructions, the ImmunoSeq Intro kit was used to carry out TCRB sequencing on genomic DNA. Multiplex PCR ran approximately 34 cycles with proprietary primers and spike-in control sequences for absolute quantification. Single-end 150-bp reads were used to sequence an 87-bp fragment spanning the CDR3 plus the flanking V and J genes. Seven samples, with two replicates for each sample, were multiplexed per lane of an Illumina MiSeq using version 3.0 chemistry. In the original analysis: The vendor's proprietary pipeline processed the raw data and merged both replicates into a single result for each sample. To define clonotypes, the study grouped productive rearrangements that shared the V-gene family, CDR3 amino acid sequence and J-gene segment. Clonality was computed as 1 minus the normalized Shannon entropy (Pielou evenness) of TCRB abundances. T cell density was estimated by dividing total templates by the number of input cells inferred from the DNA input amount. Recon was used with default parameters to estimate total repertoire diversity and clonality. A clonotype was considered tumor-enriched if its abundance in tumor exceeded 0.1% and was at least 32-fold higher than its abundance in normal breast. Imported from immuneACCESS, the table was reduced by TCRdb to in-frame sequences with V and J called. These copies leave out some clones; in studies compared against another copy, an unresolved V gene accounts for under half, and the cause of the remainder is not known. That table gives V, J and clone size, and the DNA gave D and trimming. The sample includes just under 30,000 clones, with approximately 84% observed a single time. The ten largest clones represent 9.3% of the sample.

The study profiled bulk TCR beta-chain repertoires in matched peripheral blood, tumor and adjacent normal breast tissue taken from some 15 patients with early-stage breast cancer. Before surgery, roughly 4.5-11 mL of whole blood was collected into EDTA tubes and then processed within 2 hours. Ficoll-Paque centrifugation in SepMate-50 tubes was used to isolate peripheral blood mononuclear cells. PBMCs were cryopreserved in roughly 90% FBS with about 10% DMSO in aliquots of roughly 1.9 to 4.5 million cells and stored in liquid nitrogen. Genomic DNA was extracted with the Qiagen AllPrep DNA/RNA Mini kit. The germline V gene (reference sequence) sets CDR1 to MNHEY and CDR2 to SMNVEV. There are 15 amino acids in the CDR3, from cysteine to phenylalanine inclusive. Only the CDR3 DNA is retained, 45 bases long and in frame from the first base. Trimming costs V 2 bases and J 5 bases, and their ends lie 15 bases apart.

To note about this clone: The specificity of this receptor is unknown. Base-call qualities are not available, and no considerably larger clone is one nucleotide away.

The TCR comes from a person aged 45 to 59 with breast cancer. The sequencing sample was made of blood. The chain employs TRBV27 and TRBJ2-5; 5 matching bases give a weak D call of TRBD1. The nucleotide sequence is TGTGCCAGCAGTTTACGGATTTACAGGTCGGAGACCCAGTACTTC. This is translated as CASSLRIYRSETQYF.